Given below is one TCR beta chain in context. Its antigen is not identified. CDR3 regions were amplified by Arm-PCR using iRepertoire HTBI primers to build TCR beta libraries. TCRdb called the multiplex PCR reads again in MiXCR, with one record for every CDR3 protein. The repertoire holds approximately 290,000 distinct CDR3 sequences, with around 21% as singletons. CDR1 DFQATT and CDR2 SNEGSKA come from the germline V gene (reference sequence). The CDR3 runs 14 residues. Trimming took off 2 bases at V and 2 bases at J, with 11 bases between the two ends. This sample is drawn from a study of regulatory T cells in long-lasting Graves disease. Study results and limitations: Persistent disease exhibited a predilection for TRBV28, TRBJ1-2 and TRBJ2-5. Whereas new patients shared 966 public clonotypes, persistent patients shared more, at about 3,000. For persistent Graves' patients, TCR diversity was lower than for newly diagnosed ones.

The time point denotes: persistent/refractory GD, antithyroid drugs over 5 years with positive TRAb. Scientists built the TCR library using RNA that was extracted from PBMCs. The sequence was obtained from a female donor with Graves disease. This specimen was peripheral blood mononuclear cells (PBMCs), taken when the disease was refractory, from a patient treated with antithyroid drugs. V and J are TRBV20-1 and TRBJ2-3; D is unclear. DNA of the CDR3: TGCAGTGCTAGAAAGGGCGTCGCCACAGATACGCAGTATTTT. It yields the protein CSARKGVATDTQYF.